One and the same sample provided the 7 T cell receptor beta chains below, sequenced in a study of CD8+ T cells in alopecia areata. Described treatment: oral pan-JAK inhibitor, 5-10 mg twice daily. Reverse transcription of extracted RNA yielded cDNA, which provided the sequencing template. The data were produced by immunoSEQ multiplex PCR, yet TCRdb's version contains in-frame clones alone and is incomplete. The data contain about 210,000 clones, approximately 70% of them singletons. The sequencing used CD4+ T cells sorted from blood, collected around week 42, from a patient treated with tofacitinib. The source is a human donor with alopecia areata.

This clone has just a few counts. The CDR3 DNA follows: TGTGCCAGTAACCAAGGCGGGACAGCTACCTACAATGAGCAGTTCTTC. The encoded protein is CASNQGGTATYNEQFF. The rearrangement links TRBV19 to TRBJ2-1, with a possible D match to TRBD1 (7 bases). Trimming shortened V by 7 bases and J by 2 bases, and 18 bases separated the two germline ends. CDR1 LNHDA and CDR2 SQIVND come from the germline V gene (reference sequence). The CDR3 length is 16 residues.

This chain links TRBV30 with TRBJ1-4, with D uncertain. Trimming took 0 bases from V and 7 from J, leaving 6 bases between them. Germline V gene lookup returns CDR1 GTSNPN and CDR2 SVGIG (reference sequence). CDR3 length: 12 amino acids. The CDR3 nucleotides read TGTGCCTGGAGTGTCGGCAGTGAAAAACTGTTTTTT. Its translation: CAWSVGSEKLFF.

The table lists this clone with a few counts. The gene calls are TRBV28 and TRBJ1-3; no firm D call. V lost 8 bases and J lost 1, with 15 bases in between. CDR1 MDHEN and CDR2 SYDVKM come from the germline V gene. The length of the CDR3 is 15 residues. This chain's CDR3 is CASWNRQVSGNTIYF. In DNA form, the CDR3 reads TGTGCCAGCTGGAACCGTCAAGTATCTGGAAACACCATATATTTT.

The rearrangement joins TRBV7-2 to TRBJ2-5; D call uncertain. There are 16 residues in the CDR3. V was clipped by 5 bases and J by 1 base, with 17 bases between them. Germline assignment: CDR1 SGHTA and CDR2 FQGNSA. CDR3 region: CASSPRSLSPQETQYF. DNA for the CDR3: TGTGCCAGCAGCCCGCGGTCCCTAAGCCCCCAAGAGACCCAGTACTTC.

The chain carries TRBV6-6 and TRBJ1-2; the D gene is possibly TRBD1 (5 bases). The CDR3 sequence is 14 residues long. V lost 5 bases and J lost 4, with 14 bases in between. From germline, CDR1 is MNHNY and CDR2 SVGAGI (reference sequence). In nucleotides, the CDR3 is TGTGCCAGCAGTCCCCGCAGGGAGTCCTATGGCTACACCTTC. It specifies CASSPRRESYGYTF.

A single count supports this clone. This specimen includes other DNA sequences encoding the same CDR3. The chain has TRBV5-1 and TRBJ2-2; D not certain. This CDR3 region has 14 residues. Deletions cut 2 bases from V and 3 bases from J, with 8 bases between. The germline V gene encodes CDR1 SGHRS and CDR2 YFSETQ. This chain's CDR3 is CASSLRTDTGELFF. DNA of the CDR3: TGCGCCAGCAGCTTAAGGACGGACACCGGGGAGCTGTTTTTT.

This clone came up a few times. The V call is TRBV2, the J call TRBJ2-1; D is undetermined. Germline V gives CDR1 SNHLY, CDR2 FYNNEI. With 3 bases removed from V and 10 bases from J, the gap between germline ends came to 7 bases. The CDR3 extends over 11 amino acids. CDR3 sequence reads: CASSDGREQFF. Here the CDR3 DNA reads TGTGCCAGCAGTGATGGACGAGAGCAGTTCTTC. The entire variable domain, with the rest obtained from reference TRBV2 and TRBJ2-1, is as follows: EPEVTQTPSHQVTQMGQEVILRCVPISNHLYFYWYRQILGQKVEFLVSFYNNEISEKSEIFDDQFSVERPDGSNFTLKIRSTKLEDSAMYFCASSDGREQFFGPGTRLTVL.